The clone carrying this T cell receptor beta chain was seen just once. As handled by the study authors: Nucleated cell number was recorded as an estimate derived from reference gene primer amplification. This table comes from immunoSEQ multiplex PCR, and its TCRdb copy is limited to in-frame clones, with some not included. The V and J calls and clone size are taken from that table; D and trimming were inferred from the DNA. The sample lists under 85,000 clones, 65% to 85% occurring once. This entry is derived from a study of blood T cell repertoires in COVID-19. The V gene lost 11 bases and the J gene lost 1 base, with 14 bases spanning the gap. The germline V gene encodes CDR1 LNHDA and CDR2 SQIVND (reference sequence). This CDR3 comprises 13 residues.

The chain combines TRBV19 with TRBJ2-5; a possible D gene is TRBD1 (5 bases). Sequencing was carried out using peripheral blood. The TCR sequence derives from an elderly man with active or convalescent COVID-19. The CDR3 sequence is CASRAGIQETQYF. In DNA, the CDR3 is TGTGCCTCCAGGGCAGGAATCCAAGAGACCCAGTACTTC.